This record looks at one TCR beta chain sequence and its context. This clone was detected only a few times. Its antigen remains undetermined. Per-base qualities were not stored, and no clone one base away is much larger. Collaborating institutions collected whole blood in K2EDTA tubes following their own protocols. For TCRbeta analysis, collaborator samples were shipped as frozen whole blood, as isolated PBMCs, or as DNA extracted from either sample type. The data were taken from a study of blood T cell repertoires in COVID-19 (TCRdb year 2020). Regarding the complete study: Samples from collaborators originated in the United States, Italy and Spain and spanned both the acute and convalescent phases of COVID-19. The samples were drawn from the first 160 participants of the ongoing ImmuneRACE study and from 950 to 1,500 subjects provided by 6 global collaborators. The sample metadata nearly always contained a de-identified subject ID, COVID-19 status, age in years and sex. The prospective study material was composed of cDNA or gDNA derived from T cells, B-cell-depleted T cells, or PBMCs. The dataset comprised deeply sampled blood TCRbeta repertoires from subjects exposed to, actively infected with, or recovered from COVID-19. The repertoires were released in a freely available public database meant as a resource for research on the immune response to SARS-CoV-2. Where available, HLA class I and class II types were obtained from metadata supplied by the sample provider rather than from assay-based typing. What the research found in general, with its limitations: Clinical and demographic metadata were provided uncurated, with the amount varying by source and participant.

The immunoSEQ Assay, a bias-controlled multiplex PCR, was used to amplify TCRbeta CDR3 regions from genomic DNA. The original methods were these. The number of nucleated cells in each sample was estimated by amplification of reference gene primers within the assay. Sequence reads were collapsed and filtered to measure the absolute abundance of every unique TCRbeta CDR3 rearrangement. For each sample, productive Simpson clonality was calculated by taking the square root of Simpson's diversity index across productive rearrangements. In TCRdb, the immuneACCESS table is reduced to in-frame sequences with V and J assigned. These tables do not hold every clone; where another copy was compared, an unresolved V gene accounts for under half, and the others remain unexplained. V and J calls and clone size follow that table, whereas D and trimming were derived from the DNA. In all, the sample holds about 84,000 clones, and 80% to 90% of those were seen once. Around two fifths of the sample goes to the ten largest clones.

Including the terminal cysteine and phenylalanine, the CDR3 comprises 13 residues. This entry keeps only the CDR3 DNA: 39 bases, framed from base 1. Clipping removes 4 bases from V and 8 bases from J, with 6 as the unmatched junction base count. From the germline V gene, CDR1 is SNHLY and CDR2 is FYNNEI. What was sequenced was peripheral blood. This clonotype was obtained from a man of 80 years or more with active or convalescent COVID-19. This chain is built from TRBV2 and TRBJ1-2, with 8 bases in between that match TRBD1. The nucleotide sequence reads as follows: TGTGCCAGCAGTGTTCGGACAGGGACCGGCTACACCTTC. The encoded protein is CASSVRTGTGYTF.